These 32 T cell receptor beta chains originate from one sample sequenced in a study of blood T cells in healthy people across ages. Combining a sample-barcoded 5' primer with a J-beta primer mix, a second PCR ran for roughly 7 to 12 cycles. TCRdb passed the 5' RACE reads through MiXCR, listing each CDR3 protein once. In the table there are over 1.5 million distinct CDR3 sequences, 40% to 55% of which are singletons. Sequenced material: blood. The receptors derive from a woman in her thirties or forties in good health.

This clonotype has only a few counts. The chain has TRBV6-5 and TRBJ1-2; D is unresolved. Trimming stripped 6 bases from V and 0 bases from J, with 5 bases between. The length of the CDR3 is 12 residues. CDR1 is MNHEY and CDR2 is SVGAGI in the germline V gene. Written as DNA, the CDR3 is TGTGCCAGCAGGCGGCCTAACTATGGCTACACCTTC. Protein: CASRRPNYGYTF.

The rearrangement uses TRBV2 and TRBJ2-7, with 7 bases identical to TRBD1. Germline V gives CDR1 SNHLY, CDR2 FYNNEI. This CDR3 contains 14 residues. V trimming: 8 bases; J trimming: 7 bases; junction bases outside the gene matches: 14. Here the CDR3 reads CASLNRDRAREQYF. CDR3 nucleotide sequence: TGTGCCAGCCTAAACCGGGACAGAGCTCGGGAGCAGTACTTC.

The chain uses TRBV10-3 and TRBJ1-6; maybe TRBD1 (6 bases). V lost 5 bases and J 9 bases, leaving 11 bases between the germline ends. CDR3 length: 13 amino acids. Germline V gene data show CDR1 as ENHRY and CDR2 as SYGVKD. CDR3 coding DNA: TGTGCCATCAGTACCGGACAGTTTTCACCCCTCCACTTT. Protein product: CAISTGQFSPLHF.

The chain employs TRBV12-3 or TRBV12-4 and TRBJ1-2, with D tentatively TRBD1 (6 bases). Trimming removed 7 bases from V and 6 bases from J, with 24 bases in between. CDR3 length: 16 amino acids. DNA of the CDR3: TGTGCCAGCATTCTAAGTGGGGGGGCTAAAAGTGATGGCTACACCTTC. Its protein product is CASILSGGAKSDGYTF.

Written as DNA, the CDR3 is TGTGCCATCAGTGAGTCTGAGGAGCTCGTCTATGGCTACACCTTC. Translation: CAISESEELVYGYTF. This chain uses TRBV10-3 with TRBJ1-2; D uncertain. Germline values: CDR1 ENHRY, CDR2 SYGVKD. Trimming stripped 0 bases from V and 4 bases from J, with 12 bases between. The CDR3 totals 15 residues.

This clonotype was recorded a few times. The CDR3 nucleotides are TGCGCCAGCAGCCAAGATCGGGGGACAGGGGAGACCCAGTACTTC. This sequence encodes CASSQDRGTGETQYF. This sequence joins TRBV4-3 and TRBJ2-5; 9 nucleotides line up with TRBD1. The CDR3 runs 15 residues. Germline V gene lookup returns CDR1 LGHNA and CDR2 YSLEER. V was pared by 0 bases and J by 5 bases, with 4 bases of the junction left unmatched.

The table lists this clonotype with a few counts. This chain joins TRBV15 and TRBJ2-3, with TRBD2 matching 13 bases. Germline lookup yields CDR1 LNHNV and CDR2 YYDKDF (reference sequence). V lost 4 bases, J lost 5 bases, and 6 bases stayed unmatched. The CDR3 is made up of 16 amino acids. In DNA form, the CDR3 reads TGTGCCACCAGCACCGTGTGGACTAGCGGGGGAGATACGCAGTATTTT. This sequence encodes CATSTVWTSGGDTQYF.

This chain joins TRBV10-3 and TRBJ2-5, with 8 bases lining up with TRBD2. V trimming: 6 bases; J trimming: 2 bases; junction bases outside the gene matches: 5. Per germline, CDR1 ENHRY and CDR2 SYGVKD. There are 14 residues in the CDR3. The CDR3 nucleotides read TGTGCCATCAGCATAGCGGGGCCTCAAGAGACCCAGTACTTC. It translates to CAISIAGPQETQYF.

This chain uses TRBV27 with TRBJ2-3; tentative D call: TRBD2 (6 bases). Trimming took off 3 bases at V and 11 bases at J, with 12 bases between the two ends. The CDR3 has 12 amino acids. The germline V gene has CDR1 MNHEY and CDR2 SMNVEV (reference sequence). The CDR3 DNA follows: TGTGCCAGCAGTTTCCTCCCGCGGGGGCAGTATTTT. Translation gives CASSFLPRGQYF.

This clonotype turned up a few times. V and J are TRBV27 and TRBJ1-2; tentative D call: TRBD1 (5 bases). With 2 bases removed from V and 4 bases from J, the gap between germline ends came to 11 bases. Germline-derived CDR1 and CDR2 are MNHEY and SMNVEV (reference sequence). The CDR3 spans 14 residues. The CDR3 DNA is TGTGCCAGCAGTTTACAGGGCACCGTCTATGGCTACACCTTC. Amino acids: CASSLQGTVYGYTF.

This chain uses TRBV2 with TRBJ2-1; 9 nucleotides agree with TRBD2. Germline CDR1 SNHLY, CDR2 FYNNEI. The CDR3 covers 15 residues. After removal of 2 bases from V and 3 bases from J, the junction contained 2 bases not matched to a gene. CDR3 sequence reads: CASSELAGLYNEQFF. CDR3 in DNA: TGTGCCAGCAGTGAACTAGCGGGGCTCTACAATGAGCAGTTCTTC.

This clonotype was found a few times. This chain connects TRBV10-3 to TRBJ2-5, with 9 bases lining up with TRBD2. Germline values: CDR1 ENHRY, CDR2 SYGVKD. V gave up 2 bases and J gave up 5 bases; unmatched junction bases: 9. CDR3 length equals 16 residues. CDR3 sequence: CAISEEEAGGVETQYF. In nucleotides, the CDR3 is TGTGCCATCAGTGAGGAAGAGGCGGGGGGGGTGGAGACCCAGTACTTC.

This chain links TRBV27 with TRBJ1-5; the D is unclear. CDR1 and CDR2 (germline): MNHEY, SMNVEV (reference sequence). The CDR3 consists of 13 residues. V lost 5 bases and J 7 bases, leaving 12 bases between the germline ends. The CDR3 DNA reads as TGTGCCAGCAGTCCTCGCCCAGGCCAGCCCCAGCATTTT. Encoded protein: CASSPRPGQPQHF.

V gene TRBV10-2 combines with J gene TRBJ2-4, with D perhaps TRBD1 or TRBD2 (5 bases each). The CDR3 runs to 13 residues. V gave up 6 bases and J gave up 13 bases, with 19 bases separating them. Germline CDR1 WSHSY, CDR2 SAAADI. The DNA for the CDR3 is TGCGCCAGCAGAAGGGACGGATACTACTACCAGTACTTC. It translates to CASRRDGYYYQYF.

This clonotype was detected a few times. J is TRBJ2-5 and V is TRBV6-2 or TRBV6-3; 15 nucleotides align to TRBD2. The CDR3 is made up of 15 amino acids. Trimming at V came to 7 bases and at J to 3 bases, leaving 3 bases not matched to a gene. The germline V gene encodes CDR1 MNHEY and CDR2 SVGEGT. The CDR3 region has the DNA TGTGCCAGCAAGGGGACTAGCGGGGGGAAAGAGACCCAGTACTTC. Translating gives CASKGTSGGKETQYF.

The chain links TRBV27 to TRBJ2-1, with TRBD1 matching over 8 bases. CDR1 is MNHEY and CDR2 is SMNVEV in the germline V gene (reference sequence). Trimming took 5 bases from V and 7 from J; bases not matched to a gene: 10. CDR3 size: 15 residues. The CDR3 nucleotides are TGTGCCAGCAGTCCCGGGACAGGTCTGGGGAATGAGCAGTTCTTC. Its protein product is CASSPGTGLGNEQFF.

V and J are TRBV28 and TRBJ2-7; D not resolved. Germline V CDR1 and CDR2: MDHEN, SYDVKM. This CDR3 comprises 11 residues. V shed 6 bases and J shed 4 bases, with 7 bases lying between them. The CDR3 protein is CASRTLYEQYF. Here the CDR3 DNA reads TGTGCCAGCAGGACCCTATACGAGCAGTACTTC.

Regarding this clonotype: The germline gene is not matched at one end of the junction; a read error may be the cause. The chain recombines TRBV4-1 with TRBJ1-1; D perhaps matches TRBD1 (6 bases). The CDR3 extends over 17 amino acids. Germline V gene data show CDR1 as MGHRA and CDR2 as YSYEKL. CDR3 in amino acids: CANSQGPRGRRDTEAFF. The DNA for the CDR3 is TGCGCCAACAGCCAAGGACCCAGGGGCAGACGGGACACTGAAGCTTTCTTT.

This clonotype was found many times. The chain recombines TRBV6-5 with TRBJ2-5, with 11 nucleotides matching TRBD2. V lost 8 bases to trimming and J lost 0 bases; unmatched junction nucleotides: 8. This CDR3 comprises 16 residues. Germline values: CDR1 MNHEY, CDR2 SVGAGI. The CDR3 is CASRVLAGGNQETQYF. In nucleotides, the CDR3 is TGTGCCAGCCGTGTCTTAGCGGGGGGGAACCAAGAGACCCAGTACTTC.

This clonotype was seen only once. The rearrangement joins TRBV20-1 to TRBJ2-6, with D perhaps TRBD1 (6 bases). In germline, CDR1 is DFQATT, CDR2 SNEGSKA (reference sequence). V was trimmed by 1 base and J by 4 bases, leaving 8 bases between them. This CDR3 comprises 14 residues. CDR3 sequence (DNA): TGCAGTGCTAGAGTTCAGGGGGGGGCCAACGTCCTGACTTTC. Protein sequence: CSARVQGGANVLTF.

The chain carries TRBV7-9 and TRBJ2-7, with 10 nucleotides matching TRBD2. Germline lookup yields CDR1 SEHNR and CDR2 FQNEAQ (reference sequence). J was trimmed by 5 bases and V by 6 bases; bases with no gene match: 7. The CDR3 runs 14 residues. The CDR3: CASRPSGGIHEQYF. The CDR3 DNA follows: TGTGCCAGCAGACCTAGCGGGGGTATTCACGAGCAGTACTTC.

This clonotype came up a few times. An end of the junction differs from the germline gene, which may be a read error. The CDR3 DNA reads TGCGCCAGTAGCCAAGAACCCTCCTACAATGAGCAGTTCTTC. Its translation is CASSQEPSYNEQFF. The chain links TRBV4-1 to TRBJ2-1, with unresolved D. This CDR3 has 14 residues. CDR1 is MGHRA, CDR2 YSYEKL, per germline.

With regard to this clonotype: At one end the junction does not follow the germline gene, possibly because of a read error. CDR3 in DNA: TGTGCTAGCAGCTTGGGGAGCTTGGGAGAGCAGTTCTTC. Protein sequence: CASSLGSLGEQFF. The V call is TRBV7-7, the J call TRBJ2-1, with D possibly being TRBD2 (5 bases). This CDR3 has 13 amino acids. Germline CDR1 is SSHAT and CDR2 is FNYEAQ (reference sequence).

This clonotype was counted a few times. As DNA, the CDR3 is TGTGCCAGCAGCTTAAACCGCGGCAGGGGCGACTATGGCTACACCTTC. Translation gives CASSLNRGRGDYGYTF. This chain joins TRBV7-2 and TRBJ1-2; TRBD1 is a possible D gene (6 bases). In germline, CDR1 is SGHTA, CDR2 FQGNSA. The CDR3 is made up of 16 amino acids. The V gene lost 2 bases and the J gene lost 3 bases, with 16 bases spanning the gap.

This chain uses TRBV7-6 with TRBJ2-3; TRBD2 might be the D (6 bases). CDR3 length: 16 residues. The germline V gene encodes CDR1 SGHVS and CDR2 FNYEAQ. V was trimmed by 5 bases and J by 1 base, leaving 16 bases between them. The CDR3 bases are TGTGCCAGCAGCCTAAGCGCCGGCGGGGGCACAGATACGCAGTATTTT. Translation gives CASSLSAGGGTDTQYF. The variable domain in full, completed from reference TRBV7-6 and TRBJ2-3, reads GAGVSQSPRYKVTKRGQDVALRCDPISGHVSLYWYRQALGQGPEFLTYFNYEAQQDKSGLPNDRFSAERPEGSISTLTIQRTEQRDSAMYRCASSLSAGGGTDTQYFGPGTRLTVL.

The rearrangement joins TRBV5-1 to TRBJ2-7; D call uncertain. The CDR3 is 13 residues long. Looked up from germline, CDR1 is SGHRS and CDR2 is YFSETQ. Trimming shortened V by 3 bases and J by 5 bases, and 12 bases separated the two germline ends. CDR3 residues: CASSWESGHEQYF. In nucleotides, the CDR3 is TGCGCCAGCAGCTGGGAATCTGGGCACGAGCAGTACTTC. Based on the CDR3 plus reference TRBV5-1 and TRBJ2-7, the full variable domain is KAGVTQTPRYLIKTRGQQVTLSCSPISGHRSVSWYQQTPGQGLQFLFEYFSETQRNKGNFPGRFSGRQFSNSRSEMNVSTLELGDSALYLCASSWESGHEQYFGPGTRLTVT.

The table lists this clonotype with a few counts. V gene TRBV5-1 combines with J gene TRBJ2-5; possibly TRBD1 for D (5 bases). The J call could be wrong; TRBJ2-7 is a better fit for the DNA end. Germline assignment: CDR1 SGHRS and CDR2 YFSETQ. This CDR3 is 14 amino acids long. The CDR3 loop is CASSLQGSRYEQYF. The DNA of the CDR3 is TGCGCCAGCAGCTTGCAGGGTTCCAGATACGAGCAGTACTTC.

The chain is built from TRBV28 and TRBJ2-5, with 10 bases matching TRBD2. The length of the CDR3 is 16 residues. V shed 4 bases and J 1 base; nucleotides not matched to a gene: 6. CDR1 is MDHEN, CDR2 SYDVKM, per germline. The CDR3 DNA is TGTGCCAGCAGTTCCGGACTAGCGGTACTCCAAGAGACCCAGTACTTC. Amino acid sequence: CASSSGLAVLQETQYF.

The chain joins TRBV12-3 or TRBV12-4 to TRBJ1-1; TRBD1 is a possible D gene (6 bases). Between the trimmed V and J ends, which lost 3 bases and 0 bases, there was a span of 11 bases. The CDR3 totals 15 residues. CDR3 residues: CASSFLGAMNTEAFF. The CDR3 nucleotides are TGTGCCAGCAGTTTTCTGGGGGCGATGAACACTGAAGCTTTCTTT.

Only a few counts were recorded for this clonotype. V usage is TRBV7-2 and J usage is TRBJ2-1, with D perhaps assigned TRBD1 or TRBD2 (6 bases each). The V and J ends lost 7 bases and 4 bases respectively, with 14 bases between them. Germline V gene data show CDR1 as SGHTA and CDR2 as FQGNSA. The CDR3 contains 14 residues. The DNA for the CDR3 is TGTGCCAGCAAGGGCCGGGGGCAATACAATGAGCAGTTCTTC. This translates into CASKGRGQYNEQFF.

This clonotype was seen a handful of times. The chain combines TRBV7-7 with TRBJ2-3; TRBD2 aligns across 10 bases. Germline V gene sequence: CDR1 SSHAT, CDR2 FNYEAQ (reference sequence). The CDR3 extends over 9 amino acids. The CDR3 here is CASGGTTYF. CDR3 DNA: TGTGCTAGCGGGGGGACTACGTATTTT.

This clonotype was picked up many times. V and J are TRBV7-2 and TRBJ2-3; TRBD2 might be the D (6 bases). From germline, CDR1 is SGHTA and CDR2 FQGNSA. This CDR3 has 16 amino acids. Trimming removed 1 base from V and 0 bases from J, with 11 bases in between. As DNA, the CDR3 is TGTGCCAGCAGCTTAGTTGCGGGGAGGAGCACAGATACGCAGTATTTT. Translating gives CASSLVAGRSTDTQYF.